A single sample gave rise to the 17 T cell receptor beta chains below, sequenced in a study of T cell responses to AZD1222 COVID-19 vaccine (dated by TCRdb to about 2021). The time point label, as the study defines it: about 28 days (+/-7) after the second vaccine dose. Libraries were constructed by the immunoSEQ multiplex PCR assay. The table comes from immuneACCESS by way of TCRdb, which keeps in-frame sequences with V and J called. Part of the clones is missing from these tables; in studies checked, under half for an unresolved V gene and the rest for unknown reasons. A total of around 200,000 clones appear in this sample, 85% to 95% of them only once. Roughly 1.7% of the sample is taken by the ten largest. Here the sequenced sample was peripheral blood, taken 28 days after the second AZD1222 dose. The receptor set was obtained from an adult who received the AZD1222 COVID-19 vaccine.

The chain combines TRBV5-5 with TRBJ1-3, with 7 positions matching TRBD1. Germline loops: CDR1 SGHKS, CDR2 YYEKEE (reference sequence). V was pared by 2 bases and J by 0 bases, with 8 bases of the junction left unmatched. The CDR3 contains 17 residues. The CDR3 bases are TGTGCCAGCAGCTTCGATCCGACAGGGATCTCTGGAAACACCATATATTTT. The encoded protein is CASSFDPTGISGNTIYF.

The rearrangement uses TRBV21-1 and TRBJ2-7; the table's D call, TRBD2, was not checked against the DNA. TRBV21-1 is a pseudogene. CDR3 length: 16 residues. CDR3 coding DNA: TGTGCCAGCAGCAAAGCGGCTAGCGGACTCAACTACGAGCAGTACTTC. Translated: CASSKAASGLNYEQYF.

This clone has a single count. CDR3 bases: TGTGCCAGCTTAAGGAGGGGGGCTTCGAACACTGAAGCTTTCTTT. Amino acids: CASLRRGASNTEAFF. The chain combines TRBV7-9 with TRBJ1-1; perhaps TRBD1 as D (6 bases). Germline V gene data show CDR1 as SEHNR and CDR2 as FQNEAQ (reference sequence). Trimming removed 8 bases at V and 1 base at J, with 17 bases between. This CDR3 is 15 amino acids long. Full variable domain (rest looked up from reference TRBV7-9 and TRBJ1-1): DTGVSQNPRHKITKRGQNVTFRCDPISEHNRLYWYRQTLGQGPEFLTYFQNEAQLEKSRLLSDRFSAERPKGSFSTLEIQRTEQGDSAMYLCASLRRGASNTEAFFGQGTRLTVV.

V gene TRBV18 combines with J gene TRBJ1-3; D remains ambiguous. Per the germline V gene, CDR1 is KGHSH and CDR2 is LQKENI. The CDR3 consists of 14 residues. V shed 6 bases and J shed 6 bases, with 15 bases lying between them. The CDR3 DNA reads as TGTGCCAGCTCGCCCGACATGAGTGAAAACACCATATATTTT. Translation: CASSPDMSENTIYF.

The chain carries TRBV6-5 and TRBJ2-1; TRBD1 matches at 10 bases. The length of the CDR3 is 13 residues. The germline gives CDR1 MNHEY, CDR2 SVGAGI. With 6 bases clipped from V and 5 bases from J, the junction kept 1 base outside the gene matches. The CDR3 sequence: CASRTGGHNEQFF. The DNA of the CDR3 is TGTGCCAGCAGGACAGGGGGCCACAATGAGCAGTTCTTC.

The rearrangement links TRBV6-5 to TRBJ1-6; the match to TRBD1 covers 8 bases. The CDR3 is 15 amino acids. With V trimmed by 5 bases and J by 13 bases, 13 bases remained unmatched. CDR1 is MNHEY, CDR2 SVGAGI, per germline. The CDR3 spells CASSNPQGAIEPLHF. As DNA, the CDR3 is TGTGCCAGCAGTAACCCTCAGGGGGCAATCGAGCCCCTCCACTTT.

This clone was observed a few times. The chain combines TRBV19 with TRBJ1-6; D unclear. Germline values: CDR1 LNHDA, CDR2 SQIVND (reference sequence). This CDR3 is 17 amino acids long. V was cut by 0 bases and J by 0 bases, with 9 bases left in between. The CDR3 reads CASSIDPSSSYNSPLHF. The CDR3 DNA sequence: TGTGCCAGTAGTATAGATCCTTCGAGCTCCTATAATTCACCCCTCCACTTT.

The count of this clone is one. The chain has TRBV5-1 and TRBJ1-1; TRBD1 aligns across 10 bases. CDR1 and CDR2 from the germline V gene are SGHRS and YFSETQ. The junction had 10 bases not matched to a gene; V was cut back by 4 bases and J by 4 bases. This CDR3 contains 16 residues. The CDR3 sequence is CASSPGQGSSATEAFF. CDR3 coding DNA: TGCGCCAGCAGCCCGGGACAGGGGAGTTCGGCCACTGAAGCTTTCTTT.

The table lists this clone with a count of one. V and J are TRBV5-4 and TRBJ1-1; the D gene is possibly TRBD1 (5 bases). Germline V gene data show CDR1 as SGHNT and CDR2 as YYREEE (reference sequence). Deletions cut 1 base from V and 1 base from J, with 8 bases between. The CDR3 extends over 14 amino acids. The CDR3 is CASSLLQGNTEAFF. The CDR3 coding sequence is TGTGCCAGCAGCTTGCTCCAGGGGAACACTGAAGCTTTCTTT.

This clone was detected only once. The chain is built from TRBV6-5 and TRBJ1-1; no reliable D call. Per germline, CDR1 MNHEY and CDR2 SVGAGI. CDR3 length: 14 residues. V was pared by 5 bases and J by 4 bases, with 14 bases between. The CDR3: CASSSVWGGTEAFF. CDR3 in DNA: TGTGCCAGCAGTAGCGTTTGGGGAGGCACTGAAGCTTTCTTT.

The V and J genes are TRBV28 and TRBJ2-5, with 8 bases aligning to TRBD1. V gave up 5 bases and J gave up 2 bases; unmatched junction bases: 7. The CDR3 is made up of 15 amino acids. CDR1 is MDHEN, CDR2 SYDVKM, per germline. In nucleotides, the CDR3 is TGTGCCAGCAGTCCCTTGGACAGGGAGCAAGAGACCCAGTACTTC. Translating it yields CASSPLDREQETQYF.

This CDR3 reads CASSPGLREGLHEQYF. The CDR3 region has the DNA TGTGCCAGCAGCCCGGGGTTGCGGGAGGGCCTACACGAGCAGTACTTC. V is TRBV5-4 and J is TRBJ2-7, with 9 nucleotides matching TRBD2. Germline CDR1 SGHNT, CDR2 YYREEE (reference sequence). Trimming at V came to 4 bases and at J to 5 bases, leaving 13 bases not matched to a gene. The CDR3 is 16 amino acids. The complete variable domain, with remaining parts taken from reference TRBV5-4 and TRBJ2-7, reads ETGVTQSPTHLIKTRGQQVTLRCSSQSGHNTVSWYQQALGQGPQFIFQYYREEENGRGNFPPRFSGLQFPNYSSELNVNALELDDSALYLCASSPGLREGLHEQYFGPGTRLTVT.

The CDR3 loop reads CASSLWGLAGGSTDTQYF. The DNA for the CDR3 is TGTGCCAGCAGTTTATGGGGGCTAGCGGGAGGGAGCACAGATACGCAGTATTTT. This chain links TRBV28 with TRBJ2-3; 12 nucleotides align to TRBD2. Germline V lookup: CDR1 MDHEN, CDR2 SYDVKM. The CDR3 covers 18 residues. The junction had 4 bases not matched to a gene; V was cut back by 0 bases and J by 0 bases.

The chain has TRBV5-1 and TRBJ1-6, with a possible D match to TRBD1 (6 bases). V gave up 4 bases and J gave up 9 bases, with 14 bases separating them. The CDR3 is 14 amino acids. Germline CDR1 SGHRS, CDR2 YFSETQ. CDR3 amino acids: CASSPTQGSSPLHF. In DNA form, the CDR3 reads TGCGCCAGCAGCCCCACTCAGGGGAGTTCACCCCTCCACTTT.

The V call is TRBV7-2, the J call TRBJ2-3; no reliable D call. The CDR3 totals 12 residues. The ends were cut back, 3 bases at V and 3 bases at J, with 4 bases in the middle. From germline, CDR1 is SGHTA and CDR2 FQGNSA. The CDR3 spells CASSFVTDTQYF. CDR3 DNA: TGTGCCAGCAGCTTTGTGACAGATACGCAGTATTTT.

V gene TRBV27 combines with J gene TRBJ1-1; possibly TRBD1 for D (6 bases). The CDR3 consists of 16 residues. The germline V and J ends were trimmed by 1 base and 1 base, with 13 bases remaining between them. CDR1 is MNHEY and CDR2 is SMNVEV in the germline V gene (reference sequence). The CDR3 sequence is CASSLFGGLRNTEAFF. The CDR3 DNA sequence: TGTGCCAGCAGTTTATTCGGGGGGCTGAGGAACACTGAAGCTTTCTTT.

V usage is TRBV3-1 (or the pseudogene TRBV3-2) and J usage is TRBJ1-3; D not resolved. CDR1 is LGHDT, CDR2 YNNKEL, per germline (reference sequence). V dropped 0 bases and J dropped 0 bases, with 9 bases sitting between them. The CDR3 runs to 16 residues. CDR3 nucleotide sequence: TGTGCCAGCAGCCAAGATGAACTTTACTCTGGAAACACCATATATTTT. Translating gives CASSQDELYSGNTIYF.